Presented here are 3 T cell receptor beta chains from one specimen sequenced in a study of T-cell memory formation after mild COVID-19. TCRdb processed the 5' RACE reads anew with MiXCR; each CDR3 protein has one entry. The sample shows approximately 500,000 distinct CDR3 sequences, around 25% of them seen only once. Sequencing was performed on PBMCs or a T cell subset sorted from them (not recorded which). These receptors were collected from an adult woman who had mild COVID-19 (a few samples of this study predate the infection). Cell type and time point are not known.

CDR3 protein: CSARVAGATNTGELFF. The CDR3 DNA reads TGCAGTGCTAGAGTAGCGGGGGCCACGAACACCGGGGAGCTGTTTTTT. The V and J genes are TRBV20-1 and TRBJ2-2; 9 nucleotides match TRBD2. The germline CDR1 and CDR2 sequences are DFQATT and SNEGSKA (reference sequence). The V and J ends lost 1 base and 0 bases, in that order; junction bases with no gene match: 3. This CDR3 spans 16 amino acids.

The CDR3 DNA follows: TGTGCCAGCAGTTCAAGACTAGCGGGAGGTGGGACAGATACGCAGTATTTT. Encoded protein: CASSSRLAGGGTDTQYF. The J gene is TRBJ2-3, the V gene TRBV28, with 13 bases lining up with TRBD2. The CDR3 runs to 17 residues. J was trimmed by 3 bases and V by 4 bases; bases with no gene match: 7. Germline values: CDR1 MDHEN, CDR2 SYDVKM.

V and J are TRBV20-1 and TRBJ2-7; D is unclear. The CDR3 extends over 12 amino acids. The V and J ends lost 4 bases and 7 bases respectively, with 14 bases between them. CDR1 and CDR2 (germline): DFQATT, SNEGSKA (reference sequence). CDR3 sequence reads: CSATRPPGEQYF. The CDR3 bases are TGCAGTGCTACACGACCCCCAGGAGAGCAGTACTTC.